This T cell receptor beta chain was recorded in a study of cytomegalovirus exposure and HLA in healthy donors. The PCR contained 60 Vbeta and 13 Jbeta primers. Assay used: immunoSEQ multiplex PCR; TCRdb lists only in-frame clones, some missing. Of about 140,000 clones in the sample, over 65% are singletons; the top ten hold 1.5% to 2%. This clone has a single count. Its antigen is currently unknown. Germline-derived CDR1 and CDR2 are MNHNY and SVGAGI (reference sequence). The CDR3 sequence is 14 residues long. V was trimmed by 8 bases and J by 2 bases, leaving 16 bases between them. Study outcomes and limitations: Later analysis identified a missense DCLRE1C variant that was linked to TCR beta V- and J-gene trimming. Sequencing likely generated an artifact that appeared as a cluster of highly shared sequence variants. Cytomegalovirus-associated status was assigned to approximately 160 TCR beta chains. Productive status was seen about 87% or about 30% of the time for most TCR beta V segments in an earlier analysis.

Sequenced sample: PBMCs. The receptor was isolated from a woman aged 30 to 39 in good health and CMV-seronegative. The rearrangement uses TRBV6-6 and TRBJ2-7, with a tentative D call TRBD2 (6 bases). The CDR3 loop reads CASRRSGVAYEQYV. DNA of the CDR3: TGTGCCAGCCGACGGTCGGGGGTGGCCTACGAGCAGTACGTC.